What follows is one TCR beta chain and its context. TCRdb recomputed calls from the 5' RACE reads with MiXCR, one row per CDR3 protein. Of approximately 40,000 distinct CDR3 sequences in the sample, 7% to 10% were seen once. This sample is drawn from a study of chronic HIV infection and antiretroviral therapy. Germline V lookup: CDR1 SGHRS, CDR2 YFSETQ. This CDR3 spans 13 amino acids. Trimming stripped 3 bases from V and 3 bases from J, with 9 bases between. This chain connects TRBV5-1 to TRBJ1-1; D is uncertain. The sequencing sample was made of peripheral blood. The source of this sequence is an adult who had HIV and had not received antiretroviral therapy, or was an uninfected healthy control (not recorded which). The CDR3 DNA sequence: TGCGCCAGCAGCTCAGTAACAGACACTGAAGCTTTCTTT. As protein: CASSSVTDTEAFF.